These 24 T cell receptor beta chains originate from one sample sequenced in a study of cytomegalovirus exposure and HLA in healthy donors. The primer mix had 60 Vbeta and 13 Jbeta primers. Sequencing was performed with immunoSEQ multiplex PCR; in TCRdb, only in-frame clones are kept and a portion is missing. The table records roughly 200,000 clones, roughly 78% of them present only once. Sequenced: PBMCs. All receptors come from a boy aged 5-17 years in good health and CMV-seronegative.

A note on this clone: One junction end does not reproduce the germline sequence, and a read error may be involved. This rearrangement joins TRBV7-2 to TRBJ1-2; D is unclear. The CDR3 spans 16 residues. The germline CDR1 and CDR2 sequences are SGHTA and FQGNSA. The CDR3 sequence is CASSLAGTQKSYGYTF. CDR3 coding DNA: TGTGCCAGCAGCCTAGCCGGAACACAGAAGAGCTATGGCTACACCTTC. The variable domain in full, completed from reference TRBV7-2 and TRBJ1-2, reads GAGVSQSPSNKVTEKGKDVELRCDPISGHTALYWYRQSLGQGLEFLIYFQGNSAPDKSGLPSDRFSAERTGGSVSTLTIQRTQQEDSAVYLCASSLAGTQKSYGYTFGSGTRLTVV.

The chain carries TRBV6-5 and TRBJ2-7, with TRBD1 matching 8 bases. V shed 0 bases, J shed 6 bases, and the junction held 4 bases outside the gene matches. Germline V gives CDR1 MNHEY, CDR2 SVGAGI. This CDR3 contains 14 residues. The CDR3 loop is CASSYSRQGSEQYF. The CDR3 DNA sequence: TGTGCCAGCAGTTACTCGCGACAGGGGAGCGAGCAGTACTTC.

The chain recombines TRBV4-2 with TRBJ1-3; 7 bases align to TRBD1. This CDR3 contains 14 residues. Germline CDR1 is LGHNA and CDR2 is YNFKEQ. Unmatched junction bases numbered 2, after V lost 5 bases and J lost 1 base. The CDR3 region is CASSSQGSGNTIYF. CDR3 in DNA: TGTGCCAGCAGCTCACAGGGGTCTGGAAACACCATATATTTT.

The chain has TRBV5-6 and TRBJ1-1; D is unresolved. Looked up from germline, CDR1 is SGHDT and CDR2 is YYEEEE. V was trimmed by 0 bases and J by 5 bases, leaving 5 bases between them. This CDR3 is built from 12 residues. The DNA of the CDR3 is TGTGCCAGCAGCTTGGTAGAGACTGAAGCTTTCTTT. It encodes CASSLVETEAFF.

A single count supports this clone. The chain combines TRBV19 with TRBJ2-6; a possible D gene is TRBD1 (5 bases). Trimming removed 3 bases at V and 4 bases at J, with 10 bases between. The CDR3 runs to 15 residues. Germline CDR1 LNHDA, CDR2 SQIVND (reference sequence). The CDR3 sequence: CASSMGPSGANVLTF. CDR3 bases: TGTGCCAGTAGTATGGGGCCTTCGGGGGCCAACGTCCTGACTTTC.

The chain recombines TRBV11-3 with TRBJ2-7; tentative D call: TRBD2 (5 bases). The CDR3 sequence is 14 residues long. V was pared by 0 bases and J by 5 bases, with 11 bases between. Germline V gives CDR1 SGHNT, CDR2 YENEEA. CDR3 nucleotide sequence: TGTGCCAGCAGCTTAGACGGGGAAAGTAACGAGCAGTACTTC. Protein: CASSLDGESNEQYF.

CDR3 DNA: TGTGCCAGCAAAGAAGGGCGCAGGGGGCAGTTCTTC. Its translation: CASKEGRRGQFF. V and J are TRBV6-1 and TRBJ2-1, with D perhaps TRBD1 (6 bases). This CDR3 has 12 amino acids. Germline lookup yields CDR1 MNHNS and CDR2 SASEGT. V shed 7 bases and J shed 12 bases, with 16 bases lying between them.

The CDR3 coding sequence is TGTGCCAGCAGCTCGGGACAGGGATTCTACGAGCAGTACTTC. Protein: CASSSGQGFYEQYF. The J gene is TRBJ2-5, the V gene TRBV9; 9 bases are shared with TRBD1. The J call is uncertain, as TRBJ2-7 better fits the DNA end. There are 14 residues in the CDR3. CDR1 and CDR2 (germline): SGDLS, YYNGEE.

The chain joins TRBV27 to TRBJ1-2, with 12 positions matching TRBD1. Losses at the gene ends were 5 bases for V and 8 bases for J; bases not matched to a gene: 12. The CDR3 extends over 16 amino acids. CDR1 and CDR2 from the germline V gene are MNHEY and SMNVEV (reference sequence). CDR3 in amino acids: CASSPLPGQGAGGYTF. In DNA form, the CDR3 reads TGTGCCAGCAGTCCTCTTCCGGGACAGGGGGCGGGGGGCTACACCTTC.

This clone turned up a few times. The chain uses TRBV5-4 and TRBJ2-7; TRBD2 matches at 11 bases. V shed 3 bases, J shed 6 bases, and the junction held 14 bases outside the gene matches. The germline V gene has CDR1 SGHNT and CDR2 YYREEE (reference sequence). The CDR3 totals 17 residues. CDR3 protein: CASSWGAVAGGPVEQYF. The CDR3 bases are TGTGCCAGCAGCTGGGGGGCGGTAGCGGGAGGGCCGGTCGAGCAGTACTTC.

This clone was found once. The chain combines TRBV7-3 with TRBJ2-1; 9 bases align to TRBD2. The CDR3 loop spans 16 amino acids. With 5 bases clipped from V and 0 bases from J, the junction kept 5 bases outside the gene matches. The germline CDR1 and CDR2 sequences are SGHTA and FQGTGA. CDR3: CASSLFSGSSYNEQFF. The CDR3 DNA is TGTGCCAGCAGCCTGTTTAGCGGGAGCTCCTACAATGAGCAGTTCTTC.

About this clone: An end of the junction differs from the germline gene, which may be a read error. The rearrangement links TRBV4-2 to TRBJ1-6; D call uncertain. CDR1 LGHNA and CDR2 YNFKEQ come from the germline V gene. The CDR3 is 17 amino acids. The DNA of the CDR3 is TGTGTCAGCAGCCAAGAGTCAAGGGTTGGAGGTAATTCACCCCTCCACTTT. This codes for CVSSQESRVGGNSPLHF.

The J gene is TRBJ2-5, the V gene TRBV30, with D possibly TRBD2 on 6 matching bases. The V gene's germline CDR1 is GTSNPN and CDR2 SVGIG (reference sequence). CDR3 length: 14 residues. V was trimmed by 2 bases and J by 4 bases, leaving 14 bases between them. For the CDR3, the DNA is TGTGCCTGGAGTTTTTTACGGGAGCTAGAGACCCAGTACTTC. It is translated as CAWSFLRELETQYF.

Here the CDR3 DNA reads TGCGCCAGCAGCCAGGGGACCAGGACAGAGAATAATTCACCCCTCCACTTT. The encoded protein is CASSQGTRTENNSPLHF. J is TRBJ1-6 and V is TRBV4-1; a possible D gene is TRBD1 (6 bases). Germline CDR1 reads MGHRA; CDR2 reads YSYEKL. The V gene lost 3 bases and the J gene lost 5 bases, with 17 bases spanning the gap. The CDR3 sequence is 17 residues long.

The genes are TRBV7-8 and TRBJ2-5; TRBD2 might be the D (5 bases). CDR3 size: 15 residues. V lost 3 bases to trimming and J lost 3 bases, with 14 bases between them. From germline, CDR1 is SGHVS and CDR2 FQNEAQ. The chain's CDR3 is CASSFIISVKETQYF. The CDR3 coding sequence is TGTGCCAGCAGCTTTATTATTAGCGTTAAAGAGACCCAGTACTTC.

The chain has TRBV5-5 and TRBJ1-4, with D possibly TRBD1 on 5 matching bases. V was clipped by 1 base and J by 6 bases, with 13 bases between them. The CDR3 contains 15 residues. Germline CDR1 is SGHKS and CDR2 is YYEKEE (reference sequence). DNA for the CDR3: TGTGCCAGCAGCTTGTCGGCAGGGTGGGATGAAAAACTGTTTTTT. This encodes CASSLSAGWDEKLFF.

This chain's CDR3 is CASSVAGLAGPTDTQYF. CDR3 DNA: TGTGCCAGCAGCGTAGCCGGTCTAGCGGGGCCGACAGATACGCAGTATTTT. This chain links TRBV9 with TRBJ2-3, with 9 nucleotides matching TRBD2. Germline V gene lookup returns CDR1 SGDLS and CDR2 YYNGEE. The CDR3 sequence is 17 residues long. The junction had 8 bases not matched to a gene; V was cut back by 0 bases and J by 3 bases.

This chain uses TRBV27 with TRBJ1-1, with TRBD1 identical over 7 bases. J was trimmed by 5 bases and V by 2 bases; bases with no gene match: 17. Germline V lookup: CDR1 MNHEY, CDR2 SMNVEV (reference sequence). CDR3 length: 18 residues. The CDR3 DNA is TGTGCCAGCAGTTTAACGGTCCGCCAGGGGGACATCCGGACTGAAGCTTTCTTT. It translates to CASSLTVRQGDIRTEAFF.

V usage is TRBV6-1 and J usage is TRBJ1-2; D unresolved. Germline lookup yields CDR1 MNHNS and CDR2 SASEGT. V dropped 5 bases and J dropped 6 bases, with 7 bases sitting between them. The CDR3 extends over 11 amino acids. The CDR3 DNA sequence: TGTGCCAGCAGTTCGGGTGATGGCTACACCTTC. This encodes CASSSGDGYTF.

V gene TRBV11-3 combines with J gene TRBJ2-2; a weak D match, TRBD1 (5 bases). V gave up 5 bases and J gave up 3 bases, with 19 bases separating them. CDR1 and CDR2 from the germline V gene are SGHNT and YENEEA. The CDR3 sequence is 17 residues long. The CDR3 loop reads CASSRPQGAQHTGELFF. The CDR3 bases are TGTGCCAGCAGCCGCCCCCAAGGGGCGCAACACACCGGGGAGCTGTTTTTT.

The chain has TRBV5-1 and TRBJ1-1, with a possible D match to TRBD1 (5 bases). The CDR3 runs 16 residues. Per germline, CDR1 SGHRS and CDR2 YFSETQ. Trimming removed 0 bases from V and 5 bases from J, with 17 bases in between. As DNA, the CDR3 is TGCGCCAGCAGCTTGGGTTCTGGGGGACGGGAGACTGAAGCTTTCTTT. Translated: CASSLGSGGRETEAFF.

The chain has TRBV7-8 and TRBJ2-1; 7 bases are a match to TRBD2. V lost 1 base to trimming and J lost 3 bases; unmatched junction nucleotides: 6. Germline assignment: CDR1 SGHVS and CDR2 FQNEAQ. CDR3 length: 16 residues. The CDR3 protein is CASSLVTSRGYNEQFF. The CDR3 region has the DNA TGTGCCAGCAGCTTAGTGACTAGCAGAGGCTACAATGAGCAGTTCTTC.

This chain uses TRBV7-9 with TRBJ1-1; D uncertain. Germline V gives CDR1 SEHNR, CDR2 FQNEAQ (reference sequence). V was trimmed by 3 bases and J by 3 bases, leaving 17 bases between them. The CDR3 has 16 amino acids. Here the CDR3 DNA reads TGTGCCAGCAGCTTTTCCAGGCAGGCACGAGACACTGAAGCTTTCTTT. This translates into CASSFSRQARDTEAFF.

The chain has TRBV5-5 and TRBJ1-1; D is undetermined. V lost 0 bases, J lost 4 bases, and 16 bases lay in between. CDR1 SGHKS and CDR2 YYEKEE come from the germline V gene (reference sequence). CDR3 length equals 16 residues. For the CDR3, the DNA is TGTGCCAGCAGCTTGGACCCCGGAAGGGAGGGCACTGAAGCTTTCTTT. Residues: CASSLDPGREGTEAFF.